This passage covers 27 T cell receptor beta chains from one sample sequenced in a study of blood T cells in healthy people across ages. The second PCR ran about 6 to 12 cycles with a sample-barcoded 5' primer and J-beta primers. TCRdb analysed the 5' RACE reads with MiXCR anew, one entry per CDR3 protein. This table has approximately 780,000 distinct CDR3 sequences, around 25% appearing once. This same sample was also taken into another study, of T cells of mothers and their children.

Sequencing was done on a sample of blood. The receptor set was obtained from a boy younger than 18 in good health.

In DNA, the CDR3 is TGCAGTGCTACCCCCGGGGGCTACAATGAGCAGTTCTTC. Its protein product is CSATPGGYNEQFF. This sequence joins TRBV20-1 and TRBJ2-1, with D possibly matching TRBD2 (6 bases). Trimming left V 4 bases short and J 3 bases short, with 10 bases between. The CDR3 is 13 residues long. Germline V gives CDR1 DFQATT, CDR2 SNEGSKA (reference sequence).

The V call is TRBV5-1, the J call TRBJ2-3; 7 bases agree with TRBD2. CDR1 SGHRS and CDR2 YFSETQ come from the germline V gene. V shed 1 base and J 10 bases; nucleotides not matched to a gene: 9. The CDR3 has 14 residues. CDR3 coding DNA: TGCGCCAGCAGCTTGACCGTGACTAGCCCTGCGCAGTATTTT. Its translation: CASSLTVTSPAQYF.

This clonotype appeared a few times. This chain connects TRBV6-2 or TRBV6-3 to TRBJ2-5; D is unclear. Matching the DNA end better, TRBJ2-7 makes the J call doubtful. The CDR3 covers 16 residues. The germline V gene has CDR1 MNHEY and CDR2 SVGEGT. The CDR3 nucleotides are TGTGCCAGCAGTTACCCCGGACCTCGTTCTGCCTACGAGCAGTACTTC. Protein sequence: CASSYPGPRSAYEQYF.

The chain couples TRBV4-1 to TRBJ2-5, with 7 bases lining up with TRBD2. Germline V CDR1 and CDR2: MGHRA, YSYEKL. The CDR3 totals 14 residues. J was trimmed by 5 bases and V by 2 bases; bases with no gene match: 5. The CDR3 loop is CASSQWKGGETQYF. In nucleotides, the CDR3 is TGCGCCAGCAGCCAATGGAAGGGAGGGGAGACCCAGTACTTC.

V and J are TRBV7-8 and TRBJ2-2; no firm D call. Trimming took 5 bases from V and 0 from J, leaving 7 bases between them. Germline values: CDR1 SGHVS, CDR2 FQNEAQ. The CDR3 contains 14 residues. CDR3 bases: TGTGCCAGCAGCCCAGTGGCGAACACCGGGGAGCTGTTTTTT. This codes for CASSPVANTGELFF.

A few counts support this clonotype. V is TRBV6-6 and J is TRBJ2-3, with unresolved D. V dropped 2 bases and J dropped 2 bases, with 8 bases sitting between them. The CDR3 has 14 amino acids. Per the germline V gene, CDR1 is MNHNY and CDR2 is SVGAGI (reference sequence). CDR3 region: CASSYGAITDTQYF. DNA for the CDR3: TGTGCCAGCAGTTACGGAGCGATCACAGATACGCAGTATTTT.

There are a few counts of this clonotype. The rearrangement joins TRBV12-3 or TRBV12-4 to TRBJ2-5; 9 nucleotides line up with TRBD1. V gave up 6 bases and J gave up 6 bases; unmatched junction bases: 5. The CDR3 runs 13 residues. The CDR3 coding sequence is TGTGCCAGCAGGCCGGGACAGGGAAAGACCCAGTACTTC. This encodes CASRPGQGKTQYF.

The V gene is TRBV5-6, the J gene TRBJ1-1, with D possibly matching TRBD1 (6 bases). The CDR3 is 15 amino acids. The germline CDR1 and CDR2 sequences are SGHDT and YYEEEE. The germline V and J ends were trimmed by 4 bases and 4 bases, with 17 bases remaining between them. In DNA, the CDR3 is TGTGCCAGCAGCGAAAGTTCAGGGGTGGGCACTGAAGCTTTCTTT. It encodes CASSESSGVGTEAFF.

The rearrangement uses TRBV28 and TRBJ1-5; possible D gene TRBD1, 5 bases. V lost 2 bases and J lost 6, with 11 bases in between. Germline CDR1 is MDHEN and CDR2 is SYDVKM. The CDR3 consists of 14 residues. CDR3 sequence: CASSLGGTRQPQHF. The CDR3 bases are TGTGCCAGCAGTTTAGGTGGGACCCGTCAGCCCCAGCATTTT.

In its sample, this clonotype was seen many times. The chain is built from TRBV5-6 and TRBJ1-5; a possible D gene is TRBD1 (5 bases). V was cut by 5 bases and J by 3 bases, with 12 bases left in between. CDR1 and CDR2 from the germline V gene are SGHDT and YYEEEE. The CDR3 spans 14 residues. The CDR3 sequence is CASRPQGHNQPQHF. In DNA, the CDR3 is TGTGCCAGCAGACCTCAGGGTCACAATCAGCCCCAGCATTTT.

This chain uses TRBV15 with TRBJ2-3, with D perhaps TRBD1 or TRBD2 (5 bases each). The CDR3 runs 14 residues. CDR1 is LNHNV, CDR2 YYDKDF, per germline (reference sequence). V shed 4 bases and J shed 0 bases, with 8 bases lying between them. As DNA, the CDR3 is TGTGCCACCAGCAAGGGACGTAGCACAGATACGCAGTATTTT. As protein: CATSKGRSTDTQYF.

This clonotype showed up just a few times. The rearrangement joins TRBV11-2 to TRBJ2-5; maybe TRBD1 (6 bases). Deletions cut 5 bases from V and 2 bases from J, with 12 bases between. CDR1 and CDR2 from the germline V gene are SGHAT and FQNNGV. The CDR3 totals 14 residues. Here the CDR3 reads CASSPRDKQETQYF. The CDR3, as DNA: TGTGCCAGCAGCCCCCGGGACAAACAAGAGACCCAGTACTTC. Full variable domain (rest looked up from reference TRBV11-2 and TRBJ2-5): EAGVAQSPRYKIIEKRQSVAFWCNPISGHATLYWYQQILGQGPKLLIQFQNNGVVDDSQLPKDRFSAERLKGVDSTLKIQPAKLEDSAVYLCASSPRDKQETQYFGPGTRLLVL.

The V gene is TRBV9, the J gene TRBJ1-4, with no clear D. V shed 0 bases and J shed 7 bases, with 7 bases lying between them. Germline V gene sequence: CDR1 SGDLS, CDR2 YYNGEE. The CDR3 extends over 13 amino acids. The CDR3 spells CASSVAMGEKLFF. The CDR3 DNA reads as TGTGCCAGCAGCGTAGCGATGGGTGAAAAACTGTTTTTT.

This chain connects TRBV6-5 to TRBJ2-7, with 8 bases that match TRBD1. Trimming at V came to 0 bases and at J to 3 bases, leaving 7 bases not matched to a gene. The CDR3 sequence is 16 residues long. From germline, CDR1 is MNHEY and CDR2 SVGAGI. Here the CDR3 reads CASSYSLAGGFYEQYF. The DNA for the CDR3 is TGTGCCAGCAGTTACTCGCTGGCAGGGGGCTTCTACGAGCAGTACTTC.

This clonotype showed up just a few times. The chain links TRBV5-1 to TRBJ2-5; possibly TRBD2 for D (6 bases). The end of the DNA aligns better with TRBJ2-1, so the J call may be wrong. Germline assignment: CDR1 SGHRS and CDR2 YFSETQ. This CDR3 region has 14 residues. The CDR3 region has the DNA TGCGCCAGCAGCCCGGAGGGGCAGTACAATGAGCAGTTCTTC. Amino acids: CASSPEGQYNEQFF.

The chain uses TRBV3-1 and TRBJ1-1; D ambiguous. Germline loops: CDR1 LGHDT, CDR2 YNNKEL (reference sequence). This CDR3 is 14 amino acids long. The ends were cut back, 4 bases at V and 4 bases at J, with 13 bases in the middle. The CDR3 sequence is CASSLTAEGTEAFF. The DNA for the CDR3 is TGTGCCAGCAGCCTCACGGCCGAGGGCACTGAAGCTTTCTTT.

The genes are TRBV19 and TRBJ2-7; maybe TRBD1 (6 bases). CDR1 is LNHDA and CDR2 is SQIVND in the germline V gene (reference sequence). This CDR3 spans 14 amino acids. V shed 4 bases and J shed 4 bases, with 14 bases lying between them. CDR3 region: CASSTQGHWYEQYF. CDR3 nucleotides: TGTGCCAGTAGTACCCAGGGGCATTGGTACGAGCAGTACTTC.

This clonotype was seen only a few times. The J gene is TRBJ2-1, the V gene TRBV27; 9 nucleotides align to TRBD1. The junction had 17 bases not matched to a gene; V was cut back by 5 bases and J by 6 bases. Germline CDR1 and CDR2: MNHEY and SMNVEV (reference sequence). The CDR3 contains 18 residues. The CDR3 loop is CASSPLRQGVLGINEQFF. The CDR3 DNA reads as TGTGCCAGCAGTCCTCTCAGACAGGGGGTATTAGGTATCAATGAGCAGTTCTTC.

V usage is TRBV3-1 and J usage is TRBJ2-3; D is unclear. This CDR3 region has 15 residues. Germline CDR1 and CDR2: LGHDT and YNNKEL (reference sequence). Trimming shortened V by 8 bases and J by 2 bases, and 17 bases separated the two germline ends. CDR3 loop: CASGPPVAHTDTQYF. CDR3 sequence (DNA): TGTGCCAGCGGTCCTCCTGTGGCACACACAGATACGCAGTATTTT.

In its sample, this clonotype was seen a few times. The chain carries TRBV5-1 and TRBJ2-7, with 8 nucleotides matching TRBD2. The V gene end was trimmed by 4 bases and the J gene end by 5 bases; junction bases not matched to a gene: 5. The CDR3 sequence is 13 residues long. Germline-derived CDR1 and CDR2 are SGHRS and YFSETQ. CDR3 DNA sequence: TGCGCCAGCAGCCCGGGGGGGCCCCACGAGCAGTACTTC. This codes for CASSPGGPHEQYF.

This clonotype has just a few counts. The chain recombines TRBV6-6 with TRBJ2-2, with 8 bases fitting TRBD2. CDR1 is MNHNY, CDR2 SVGAGI, per germline (reference sequence). CDR3 size: 16 residues. Trimming cost V 7 bases and J 0 bases; bases outside gene matches: 7. The CDR3 protein is CASTSGGPANTGELFF. The CDR3 nucleotides are TGTGCCAGCACCAGCGGGGGCCCGGCGAACACCGGGGAGCTGTTTTTT.

This clonotype was detected many times. The rearrangement uses TRBV29-1 and TRBJ2-5; 10 bases are a match to TRBD2. V dropped 2 bases and J dropped 1; count of bases not matched to a gene: 7. Germline V gene sequence: CDR1 SQVTM, CDR2 ANQGSEA. The CDR3 sequence is 16 residues long. DNA for the CDR3: TGCAGCGTTGAAAGTCCGGAGCGGGGGGGCCAAGAGACCCAGTACTTC. It translates to CSVESPERGGQETQYF.

This clonotype has only a few counts. The chain recombines TRBV29-1 with TRBJ2-5; D perhaps matches TRBD1 (6 bases). CDR1 SQVTM and CDR2 ANQGSEA come from the germline V gene. V was pared by 4 bases and J by 2 bases, with 17 bases between. The CDR3 has 15 amino acids. CDR3 amino acids: CSVGRRDNAQETQYF. The CDR3 nucleotides read TGCAGCGTTGGGAGAAGGGACAACGCGCAAGAGACCCAGTACTTC.

This clonotype was counted between two and nine times. This chain uses TRBV28 with TRBJ2-3; D is unresolved. The CDR3 contains 9 residues. With 5 bases removed from V and 12 bases from J, the gap between germline ends came to 6 bases. Germline CDR1 and CDR2: MDHEN and SYDVKM. The CDR3 DNA reads TGTGCCAGCAGTCCGCCACAGTATTTT. It is translated as CASSPPQYF. Full variable domain (outside the CDR3, taken from reference TRBV28 and TRBJ2-3): DVKVTQSSRYLVKRTGEKVFLECVQDMDHENMFWYRQDPGLGLRLIYFSYDVKMKEKGDIPEGYSVSREKKERFSLILESASTNQTSMYLCASSPPQYFGPGTRLTVL.

The chain joins TRBV7-8 to TRBJ2-5, with D perhaps TRBD2 (6 bases). The CDR3 is 14 amino acids. Germline V gives CDR1 SGHVS, CDR2 FQNEAQ. Trimming pared 6 bases from V and 2 bases from J, leaving 13 bases between. CDR3 coding DNA: TGTGCCAGCAGTTGGCCGGGGGTACAAGAGACCCAGTACTTC. Translating gives CASSWPGVQETQYF.

This clonotype was observed a few times. The V and J genes are TRBV11-1 and TRBJ1-1, with 7 bases that match TRBD1. The CDR3 is 14 residues long. V lost 8 bases, J lost 12 bases, and 18 bases stayed unmatched. CDR1 SGHAT and CDR2 FQDESV come from the germline V gene (reference sequence). CDR3 in amino acids: CASGLPSLGQVTFF. The CDR3 region has the DNA TGTGCCAGCGGCCTACCCTCCCTTGGACAGGTGACTTTCTTT.

This clonotype came up a few times. J is TRBJ1-4 and V is TRBV30; 7 bases are a match to TRBD1. The length of the CDR3 is 15 residues. CDR1 and CDR2 from the germline V gene are GTSNPN and SVGIG (reference sequence). The ends lost 1 base at V and 4 bases at J; junction bases unmatched: 6. The CDR3 nucleotides read TGTGCCTGGAGTGCGAGGGGACAGTTTAATGAAAAACTGTTTTTT. It specifies CAWSARGQFNEKLFF.